This entry describes one TCR beta chain. Its specificity is unknown. The germline V gene has CDR1 MNHEY and CDR2 SVGEGT. Between the trimmed V and J ends, which lost 2 bases and 3 bases, there was a span of 4 bases. The CDR3 consists of 13 residues. This sample stems from a study of Ad26.COV2.S vaccination and SARS-CoV-2 variants. For the study at large: Enrolled in COV1001, the donor was in the Ad26.COV2.S trial arm, which received the vaccine.

Notes on the study in general: Substantial response breadth was reportedly seen for spike-specific CD8+ and CD4+ T cells after vaccination. It was found that vaccine and placebo recipients had similar non-spike TCR breadth.

Sequencing was performed with immunoSEQ multiplex PCR; in TCRdb, only in-frame clones are kept and a portion is missing. The sample includes 430,000 or so clones, around 90% seen only once; the top ten take more than 10%. Treatment noted: about 20 received Ad26.COV2.S at low or high dose, single or two shots; several received placebo; per-sample allocation not given. On day 63 after the first injection, vaccine and placebo recipients gave samples. Source: peripheral blood, taken in a trial of Ad26.COV2.S vaccine versus placebo. This clonotype originated in a person between 18 and 65 years old who received the Ad26.COV2.S COVID-19 vaccine or a placebo. The genes are TRBV6-2 or TRBV6-3 and TRBJ2-2; D unresolved. This chain's CDR3 is CASSYDDTGELFF. The CDR3 DNA is TGTGCCAGCAGTTACGATGACACCGGGGAGCTGTTTTTT.